These 26 T cell receptor beta chains share one sample of origin, sequenced in a study of OX40 agonist ivuxolimab in advanced cancers. TCRdb's table, derived via immunoSEQ multiplex PCR, lists solely in-frame clones and lacks some. The table records around 39,000 clones, around 84% of them present only once. The specimen was CD4+ or CD8+ T cells sorted from blood, collected in a trial of the OX40 agonist ivuxolimab. The source is an adult with an advanced solid tumor such as melanoma, head and neck, liver or kidney cancer.

This sequence joins TRBV14 and TRBJ1-2, with no clear D. Germline V lookup: CDR1 SGHDN, CDR2 FVKESK. CDR3 length: 14 amino acids. Between the trimmed V and J ends, which lost 0 bases and 4 bases, there was a span of 9 bases. The CDR3: CASSQDQVTYGYTF. CDR3 sequence (DNA): TGTGCCAGCAGCCAAGATCAAGTAACCTATGGCTACACCTTC.

The V and J genes are TRBV7-3 and TRBJ2-5; 8 nucleotides match TRBD1. The junction had 4 bases not matched to a gene; V was cut back by 6 bases and J by 4 bases. There are 13 residues in the CDR3. Germline V CDR1 and CDR2: SGHTA, FQGTGA. DNA of the CDR3: TGTGCCAGCAGTCAAGGACAGGGAGAGACCCAGTACTTC. Translating gives CASSQGQGETQYF.

This clone was seen once. The V gene is TRBV9, the J gene TRBJ2-7; TRBD1 matches at 8 bases. Trimming cost V 0 bases and J 5 bases; bases outside gene matches: 10. Germline lookup yields CDR1 SGDLS and CDR2 YYNGEE. There are 16 residues in the CDR3. CDR3 DNA sequence: TGTGCCAGCAGCGTAGCCAGACAGGGGACGGTACACGAGCAGTACTTC. Amino acids: CASSVARQGTVHEQYF. The entire variable domain, with the rest obtained from reference TRBV9 and TRBJ2-7, is as follows: DSGVTQTPKHLITATGQRVTLRCSPRSGDLSVYWYQQSLDQGLQFLIQYYNGEERAKGNILERFSAQQFPDLHSELNLSSLELGDSALYFCASSVARQGTVHEQYFGPGTRLTVT.

J is TRBJ2-7 and V is TRBV11-2; maybe TRBD2 (7 bases). This CDR3 is built from 14 residues. Germline lookup yields CDR1 SGHAT and CDR2 FQNNGV. Trimming cost V 1 base and J 6 bases, with 13 bases left between them. The chain's CDR3 is CASSLGGGPSEQYF. CDR3 nucleotides: TGTGCCAGCAGCTTAGGCGGGGGCCCGTCCGAGCAGTACTTC.

J is TRBJ2-7 and V is TRBV14; D possibly corresponds to TRBD2 (6 bases). Germline values: CDR1 SGHDN, CDR2 FVKESK. V gave up 3 bases and J gave up 3 bases, with 15 bases separating them. The length of the CDR3 is 15 residues. The CDR3 DNA reads as TGTGCCAGCAGCCACCACCGGCTGGGACTCTACGAGCAGTACTTC. It encodes CASSHHRLGLYEQYF. The full variable domain, its missing parts supplied by reference TRBV14 and TRBJ2-7, is EAGVTQFPSHSVIEKGQTVTLRCDPISGHDNLYWYRRVMGKEIKFLLHFVKESKQDESGMPNNRFLAERTGGTYSTLKVQPAELEDSGVYFCASSHHRLGLYEQYFGPGTRLTVT.

The V call is TRBV5-1, the J call TRBJ2-1, with 9 bases lining up with TRBD2. Germline assignment: CDR1 SGHRS and CDR2 YFSETQ. The CDR3 runs 15 residues. V lost 1 base to trimming and J lost 6 bases; unmatched junction nucleotides: 5. The CDR3 spells CASSLRAGGGNEQFF. The CDR3 region has the DNA TGCGCCAGCAGCTTGAGAGCGGGGGGCGGCAATGAGCAGTTCTTC.

The chain joins TRBV30 to TRBJ1-4, with D possibly TRBD1 on 6 matching bases. The CDR3 has 13 residues. CDR1 and CDR2 (germline): GTSNPN, SVGIG (reference sequence). Trimming pared 4 bases from V and 4 bases from J, leaving 10 bases between. The CDR3 region is CAWNRVVNEKLFF. As DNA, the CDR3 is TGTGCCTGGAACAGGGTGGTTAATGAAAAACTGTTTTTT.

The genes are TRBV5-1 and TRBJ1-6, with a tentative D call TRBD1 (6 bases). Per germline, CDR1 SGHRS and CDR2 YFSETQ. This CDR3 region has 17 residues. The V and J ends lost 1 base and 9 bases respectively, with 20 bases between them. For the CDR3, the DNA is TGCGCCAGCAGCTTGAACTCACAGGGTGCTGGAGTTTCACCCCTCCACTTT. Protein sequence: CASSLNSQGAGVSPLHF.

The rearrangement uses TRBV5-6 and TRBJ1-2; D might be TRBD1 (6 bases). Germline-derived CDR1 and CDR2 are SGHDT and YYEEEE. The CDR3 consists of 15 residues. V lost 1 base and J 7 bases, leaving 17 bases between the germline ends. DNA for the CDR3: TGTGCCAGCAGCTTGTCGTCAGGGGAGGCTTTTGGCTACACCTTC. This translates into CASSLSSGEAFGYTF.

This chain uses TRBV9 with TRBJ1-3; no firm D call. With 0 bases removed from V and 2 bases from J, the gap between germline ends came to 12 bases. The CDR3 runs 16 residues. CDR1 and CDR2 (germline): SGDLS, YYNGEE. The CDR3 DNA reads as TGTGCCAGCAGCGTAGGTGCCGGTTGGGCTGGAAACACCATATATTTT. Translation gives CASSVGAGWAGNTIYF.

This clone is a singleton in its sample. This rearrangement joins TRBV19 to TRBJ1-1, with TRBD1 matching 10 bases. Looked up from germline, CDR1 is LNHDA and CDR2 is SQIVND (reference sequence). With V trimmed by 6 bases and J by 2 bases, 6 bases remained unmatched. This CDR3 is built from 15 residues. The CDR3 loop reads CASRRQGAPNTEAFF. Here the CDR3 DNA reads TGTGCCAGTAGGAGACAGGGGGCCCCAAACACTGAAGCTTTCTTT. Combining the CDR3 with reference TRBV19 and TRBJ1-1 gives the whole variable domain DGGITQSPKYLFRKEGQNVTLSCEQNLNHDAMYWYRQDPGQGLRLIYYSQIVNDFQKGDIAEGYSVSREKKESFPLTVTSAQKNPTAFYLCASRRQGAPNTEAFFGQGTRLTVV.

The genes are TRBV27 and TRBJ1-1; D not resolved. CDR1 is MNHEY, CDR2 SMNVEV, per germline (reference sequence). The CDR3 contains 12 residues. V was cut by 5 bases and J by 2 bases, with 6 bases left in between. The CDR3 bases are TGTGCCAGCAGTGCTCGAAACACTGAAGCTTTCTTT. It translates to CASSARNTEAFF.

This rearrangement joins TRBV5-6 to TRBJ1-5, with D tentatively TRBD1 (6 bases). This CDR3 has 14 amino acids. CDR1 is SGHDT and CDR2 is YYEEEE in the germline V gene. V was cut by 0 bases and J by 5 bases, with 9 bases left in between. CDR3 DNA sequence: TGTGCCAGCAGCTTGGGGACAGAAGATCAGCCCCAGCATTTT. Its translation: CASSLGTEDQPQHF.

The chain is built from TRBV19 and TRBJ2-7; TRBD1 agrees at 7 bases. The V segment lost 6 bases and the J segment 2 bases; nucleotides outside the gene matches: 10. This CDR3 has 15 residues. From germline, CDR1 is LNHDA and CDR2 SQIVND (reference sequence). This CDR3 is CASSITGDRAYEQYF. DNA for the CDR3: TGTGCCAGTAGCATAACAGGGGACCGGGCCTACGAGCAGTACTTC.

The V gene is TRBV5-4, the J gene TRBJ2-1; 10 nucleotides agree with TRBD2. The CDR3 runs 15 residues. Germline V gives CDR1 SGHNT, CDR2 YYREEE (reference sequence). With V trimmed by 3 bases and J by 10 bases, 10 bases remained unmatched. The CDR3 spells CASSSSGRALQEQFF. The CDR3 DNA follows: TGTGCCAGCAGCTCCAGCGGGAGGGCCCTCCAGGAGCAGTTCTTC.

The chain employs TRBV7-9 and TRBJ2-5; either TRBD1 or TRBD2 may supply D (5 bases each). Trimming cost V 6 bases and J 4 bases, with 6 bases left between them. CDR3 length: 11 residues. CDR1 SEHNR and CDR2 FQNEAQ come from the germline V gene (reference sequence). The CDR3 sequence is CASSGGETQYF. CDR3 DNA: TGTGCCAGCAGTGGGGGAGAGACCCAGTACTTC.

The chain combines TRBV7-2 with TRBJ2-5; the match to TRBD2 covers 14 bases. In germline, CDR1 is SGHTA, CDR2 FQGNSA. Trimming cost V 7 bases and J 2 bases; bases outside gene matches: 6. This CDR3 is built from 16 residues. The CDR3 spells CASKGGLAGGQETQYF. For the CDR3, the DNA is TGTGCCAGCAAAGGCGGACTAGCGGGAGGTCAAGAGACCCAGTACTTC.

The chain combines TRBV5-8 with TRBJ2-1; unclear D gene. This CDR3 spans 12 amino acids. Trimming shortened V by 6 bases and J by 8 bases, and 12 bases separated the two germline ends. Germline V gene sequence: CDR1 SGHTS, CDR2 YDEGEE. The CDR3: CASTLELYEQFF. The DNA for the CDR3 is TGTGCCAGCACCCTCGAGCTTTATGAGCAGTTCTTC.

Details on this clone: Since a far larger clone is one base different, this is likely a read error. Distinct nucleotide sequences in the sample also encode this CDR3. The chain joins TRBV29-1 to TRBJ2-1, with 10 positions matching TRBD2. V was pared by 3 bases and J by 9 bases, with 8 bases of the junction left unmatched. The CDR3 totals 14 residues. Germline V gene lookup returns CDR1 SQVTM and CDR2 ANQGSEA. CDR3 protein: CSVEGLAGVSEQFF. DNA for the CDR3: TGCAGCGTTGAGGGTCTAGCGGGAGTATCTGAGCAGTTCTTC.

The chain links TRBV5-1 to TRBJ2-2; TRBD1 aligns across 10 bases. Trimming took 7 bases from V and 4 from J; bases not matched to a gene: 16. The CDR3 is 18 amino acids. Per germline, CDR1 SGHRS and CDR2 YFSETQ. This chain's CDR3 is CASVLNFPGQGSTGELFF. As DNA, the CDR3 is TGCGCCAGCGTATTAAATTTCCCGGGACAGGGGAGCACCGGGGAGCTGTTTTTT.

V gene TRBV28 combines with J gene TRBJ1-5; tentatively, D is TRBD1 (5 bases). This CDR3 has 14 amino acids. Germline lookup yields CDR1 MDHEN and CDR2 SYDVKM. The ends were cut back, 6 bases at V and 0 bases at J, with 9 bases in the middle. The CDR3 reads CASRAGYSNQPQHF. The CDR3 DNA follows: TGTGCCAGCAGAGCAGGGTATAGCAATCAGCCCCAGCATTTT.

V is TRBV5-1 and J is TRBJ2-1; TRBD1 or TRBD2 may be the D gene (6 bases each). Deletions cut 4 bases from V and 4 bases from J, with 15 bases between. Germline CDR1 SGHRS, CDR2 YFSETQ. This CDR3 has 15 amino acids. In DNA, the CDR3 is TGCGCCAGCAGCCTGGGGGGCTATCAATACAATGAGCAGTTCTTC. Translation: CASSLGGYQYNEQFF.

The V and J genes are TRBV15 and TRBJ2-7; 8 positions match TRBD2. J was trimmed by 7 bases and V by 3 bases; bases with no gene match: 8. This CDR3 region has 14 residues. Per germline, CDR1 LNHNV and CDR2 YYDKDF (reference sequence). The chain's CDR3 is CATSRDLIAGEQYF. DNA of the CDR3: TGTGCCACCAGCAGGGATTTGATAGCGGGAGAGCAGTACTTC.

The V call is TRBV9, the J call TRBJ2-3; TRBD1 matches 7 bases. V dropped 0 bases and J dropped 5; count of bases not matched to a gene: 9. The CDR3 covers 16 residues. The germline gives CDR1 SGDLS, CDR2 YYNGEE. CDR3 residues: CASSVVPEGAEDTQYF. The DNA of the CDR3 is TGTGCCAGCAGCGTAGTGCCCGAGGGGGCGGAAGATACGCAGTATTTT. The complete variable domain, with remaining parts taken from reference TRBV9 and TRBJ2-3, reads DSGVTQTPKHLITATGQRVTLRCSPRSGDLSVYWYQQSLDQGLQFLIQYYNGEERAKGNILERFSAQQFPDLHSELNLSSLELGDSALYFCASSVVPEGAEDTQYFGPGTRLTVL.

The genes are TRBV28 and TRBJ2-5; tentatively, D is TRBD2 (6 bases). Germline values: CDR1 MDHEN, CDR2 SYDVKM. The V end was cut by 2 bases, the J end by 2 bases, with 9 bases between. The CDR3 has 14 residues. Here the CDR3 DNA reads TGTGCCAGCAGTTTACCCAGCGGGCAAGAGACCCAGTACTTC. Its translation is CASSLPSGQETQYF. Full variable domain (missing parts from reference TRBV28 and TRBJ2-5): DVKVTQSSRYLVKRTGEKVFLECVQDMDHENMFWYRQDPGLGLRLIYFSYDVKMKEKGDIPEGYSVSREKKERFSLILESASTNQTSMYLCASSLPSGQETQYFGPGTRLLVL.

This chain connects TRBV5-1 to TRBJ1-1, with D possibly being TRBD1 (6 bases). Germline CDR1 is SGHRS and CDR2 is YFSETQ. CDR3 length: 15 amino acids. Trimming stripped 1 base from V and 4 bases from J, with 14 bases between. CDR3 coding DNA: TGCGCCAGCAGCTTGTTACAGGGTGGAAGCACTGAAGCTTTCTTT. It encodes CASSLLQGGSTEAFF.